This T cell receptor beta chain originates from a study of metastatic and nonmetastatic thyroid tumors. Study-level information: Blood and tumor or nodule tissue repertoires from malignant and benign thyroid patients were compared.

Trimming removed 0 bases at V and 0 bases at J, with 9 bases between. The CDR3 length is 16 residues. Per germline, CDR1 KGHSH and CDR2 LQKENI. TCRdb re-clonotyped the PCR reads via MiXCR. In the table there are approximately 22,000 clones, 13% of which are singletons. Every patient was untreated before thyroid surgery. General study results and limits: It was reportedly found that TCR beta diversity was significantly higher in malignant thyroid tumors than in benign nodules, a difference seen in both blood and tumor samples.

This clone was observed at least ten times. The antigen remains unidentified. Input material: blood. The sequence derives from a female donor with papillary thyroid cancer or a benign thyroid nodule (not recorded which). Some clones in this sample may be carry-over from other donors' samples. This rearrangement joins TRBV18 to TRBJ2-1, with D uncertain. DNA for the CDR3: TGTGCCAGCTCACCACCCAGGACGCACTCCTACAATGAGCAGTTCTTC. The encoded protein is CASSPPRTHSYNEQFF.